The rows below give T cell receptor beta chains drawn from one sample of a study of blood T cell repertoires in COVID-19. Method: immunoSEQ multiplex PCR; TCRdb's copy keeps in-frame clones and lacks some. This sample has about 34,000 clones, with around 77% found just once. Sequences were obtained from peripheral blood. The receptors derive from a human donor in a cohort sampled during active COVID-19. The CDR3 runs from the conserved cysteine through the conserved F or W. The order of the fields is D gene, clone size, V gene, J gene, CDR3 protein, CDR3 DNA. D genes are given only for firm matches. The size of a clone is reported for some rows only, either as once, few or many, or as a class for expanded clones.

-	-	TRBV3-1/TRBV3-2	TRBJ2-7	CASSQASGRGYEQYF	TGTGCCAGCAGCCAAGCTTCCGGGAGAGGCTACGAGCAGTACTTC
-	few	TRBV19	TRBJ1-1	CASRQEGLYTEAFF	TGTGCCAGTAGGCAGGAGGGGTTGTACACTGAAGCTTTCTTT
-	-	TRBV11-2	TRBJ2-2	CASSLLQANTGELFF	TGTGCCAGCAGCTTATTACAGGCTAACACCGGGGAGCTGTTTTTT
TRBD1	-	TRBV7-8	TRBJ1-1	CASSLYRGPNTEAFF	TGTGCCAGCAGCTTGTACAGGGGGCCGAACACTGAAGCTTTCTTT
TRBD2	-	TRBV27	TRBJ2-7	CASSLVGDYPSYEQYF	TGTGCCAGCAGTTTGGTAGGGGACTACCCCTCCTACGAGCAGTACTTC
TRBD1	-	TRBV28	TRBJ1-6	CASTQDRDGSVYNSPLHF	TGTGCCAGCACCCAAGACAGGGATGGATCCGTTTATAATTCACCCCTCCACTTT
TRBD2	few	TRBV5-1	TRBJ2-1	CASSLDLAAGGNEQFF	TGCGCCAGCAGCTTGGACCTAGCGGCGGGGGGAAATGAGCAGTTCTTC
TRBD2	once	TRBV6-2/TRBV6-3	TRBJ2-1	CASSIGAGGGWNEQFF	TGTGCCAGCAGCATAGGGGCGGGGGGCGGTTGGAATGAGCAGTTCTTC
TRBD2	-	TRBV6-5	TRBJ2-7	CASRTGGGSYEQYF	TGTGCCAGCAGGACCGGGGGGGGGTCCTACGAGCAGTACTTC
TRBD1	-	TRBV5-4	TRBJ1-6	CASSQQSGGGRFHSPLHF	TGTGCCAGCAGCCAACAGTCAGGGGGCGGCCGGTTCCATTCACCCCTCCACTTT
-	-	TRBV20-1	TRBJ1-1	CSASSQGSMNTEAFF	TGCAGTGCTAGTTCTCAGGGGTCCATGAACACTGAAGCTTTCTTT
-	-	TRBV11-2	TRBJ2-1	CASSLDPLQGVREQFF	TGTGCCAGCAGCTTAGATCCCCTACAGGGAGTAAGGGAGCAGTTCTTC
-	few	TRBV7-2	TRBJ2-1	CASSLATEPMNEQFF	TGTGCCAGCAGCCTAGCCACAGAACCCATGAACGAGCAGTTCTTC
TRBD1	few	TRBV7-6	TRBJ2-7	CASSLSDRAHEQYF	TGTGCCAGCAGCTTAAGTGACAGGGCCCACGAGCAGTACTTC
TRBD2	once	TRBV7-2	TRBJ2-2	CASSFSAGGNTGELFF	TGTGCCAGCAGCTTTTCAGCGGGAGGGAACACCGGGGAGCTGTTTTTT
-	-	TRBV19	TRBJ2-1	CASSITWSSYNEQFF	TGTGCCAGTAGTATAACCTGGAGCTCCTACAATGAGCAGTTCTTC
TRBD1	-	TRBV11-2	TRBJ2-6	CASIPGQGPGANVLTF	TGTGCCAGTATACCGGGACAGGGACCTGGGGCCAACGTCCTGACTTTC
TRBD1	-	TRBV6-5	TRBJ1-5	CASSYEDRYNQPQHF	TGTGCCAGCAGTTACGAGGACAGGTACAATCAGCCCCAGCATTTT
TRBD1	-	TRBV15	TRBJ2-5	CATSNFDRGQETQYF	TGTGCCACCAGCAACTTTGACAGGGGACAAGAGACCCAGTACTTC
TRBD1	-	TRBV2	TRBJ2-2	CASRRQGPGELFF	TGTGCCAGCAGAAGACAGGGGCCCGGGGAGCTGTTTTTT
-	few	TRBV10-1	TRBJ1-2	CASSPSGNHGYTF	TGCGCCAGCAGTCCTAGCGGGAACCATGGCTACACCTTC
-	-	TRBV18	TRBJ1-3	CASSNDGASGNTIYF	TGTGCCAGCTCAAATGACGGAGCCTCTGGAAACACCATATATTTT
-	-	TRBV19	TRBJ2-1	CASSRMGGASYNEQFF	TGTGCCAGTAGCCGGATGGGGGGGGCCTCCTACAATGAGCAGTTCTTC
TRBD1	-	TRBV15	TRBJ1-1	CATTRQGGTEAFF	TGTGCCACCACCAGACAGGGTGGTACTGAAGCTTTCTTT
TRBD2	once	TRBV6-6	TRBJ2-6	CASSLGLAGGSGANVLTF	TGTGCCAGCAGTCTCGGACTAGCGGGGGGGTCAGGGGCCAACGTCCTGACTTTC
TRBD2	-	TRBV6-4	TRBJ2-3	CASSDRGGTDTQYF	TGTGCCAGCAGTGATCGGGGGGGGACAGATACGCAGTATTTT
-	-	TRBV11-3	TRBJ2-5	CASSPNGAGAETQYF	TGTGCCAGCAGCCCAAACGGGGCAGGGGCCGAGACCCAGTACTTC
TRBD1	-	TRBV6-5	TRBJ1-2	CASSIDRARGYTF	TGTGCCAGCAGCATCGACAGGGCTCGAGGCTACACCTTC
-	-	TRBV5-8	TRBJ1-2	CASSAGTGPYGYTF	TGTGCCAGCAGTGCCGGGACTGGTCCCTATGGCTACACCTTC
TRBD1	once	TRBV9	TRBJ2-1	CASSVGGTGFLNEQFF	TGTGCCAGCAGCGTAGGAGGGACAGGGTTCTTGAATGAGCAGTTCTTC
TRBD1	few	TRBV19	TRBJ2-2	CASANRGQVGELFF	TGTGCCAGTGCAAACAGGGGGCAGGTCGGGGAGCTGTTTTTT
-	-	TRBV28	TRBJ1-6	CASSLWSGQGGYSPLHF	TGTGCCAGCAGTTTATGGTCGGGGCAGGGAGGATACTCACCCCTCCACTTT
TRBD1	-	TRBV6-5	TRBJ2-7	CASSRRTGSYEQYF	TGTGCCAGCAGTCGTCGGACAGGCTCCTACGAGCAGTACTTC
-	-	TRBV5-8	TRBJ2-7	CASSPTGLGGQYF	TGTGCCAGCAGCCCGACGGGTCTGGGTGGGCAGTACTTC
-	-	TRBV3-1/TRBV3-2	TRBJ1-2	CASSNGGGNYGYTF	TGTGCCAGCAGCAATGGCGGGGGGAACTATGGCTACACCTTC
-	-	TRBV6-5	TRBJ1-2	CASSQTGNYGYTF	TGTGCCAGCAGTCAAACAGGGAATTATGGCTACACCTTC
-	-	TRBV6-5	TRBJ2-4	CASSYSARARGDIQYF	TGTGCCAGCAGTTACTCCGCGAGGGCCAGGGGGGACATTCAGTACTTC
TRBD2	-	TRBV7-2	TRBJ2-7	CASTLRARTSGSYEQYF	TGTGCCAGCACCCTCCGCGCCCGGACTAGCGGGTCCTACGAGCAGTACTTC
TRBD2	once	TRBV6-5	TRBJ2-3	CASKSSGASDTQYF	TGTGCCAGCAAATCTAGCGGGGCCTCCGATACGCAGTATTTT
-	-	TRBV28	TRBJ2-7	CASEGGGDEQYF	TGTGCCAGCGAGGGTGGGGGCGACGAGCAGTACTTC